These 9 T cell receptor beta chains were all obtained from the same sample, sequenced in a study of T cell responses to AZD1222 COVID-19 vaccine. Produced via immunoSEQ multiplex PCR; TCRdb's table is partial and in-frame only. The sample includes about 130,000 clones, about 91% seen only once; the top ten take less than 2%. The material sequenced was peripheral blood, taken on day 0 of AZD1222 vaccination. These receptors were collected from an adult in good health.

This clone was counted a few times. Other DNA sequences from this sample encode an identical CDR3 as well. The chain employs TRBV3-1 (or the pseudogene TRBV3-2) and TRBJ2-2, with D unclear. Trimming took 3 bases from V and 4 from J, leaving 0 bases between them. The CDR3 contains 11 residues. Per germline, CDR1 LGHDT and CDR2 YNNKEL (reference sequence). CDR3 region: CASSHTGELFF. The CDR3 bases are TGTGCCAGCAGCCACACCGGGGAGCTGTTTTTT.

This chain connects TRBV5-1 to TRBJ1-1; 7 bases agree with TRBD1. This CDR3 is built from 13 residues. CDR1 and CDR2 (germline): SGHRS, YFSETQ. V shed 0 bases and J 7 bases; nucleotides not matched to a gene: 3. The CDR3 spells CASSLEQGLEAFF. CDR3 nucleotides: TGCGCCAGCAGCTTGGAACAGGGGCTTGAAGCTTTCTTT.

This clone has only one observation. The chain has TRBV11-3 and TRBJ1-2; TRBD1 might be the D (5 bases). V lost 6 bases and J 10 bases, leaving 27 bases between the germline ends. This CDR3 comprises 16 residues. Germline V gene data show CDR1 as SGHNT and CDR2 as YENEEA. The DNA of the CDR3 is TGTGCCAGCAGTTCAATGTTATACCGGGACCCGGACTCCTACACCTTC. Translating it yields CASSSMLYRDPDSYTF.

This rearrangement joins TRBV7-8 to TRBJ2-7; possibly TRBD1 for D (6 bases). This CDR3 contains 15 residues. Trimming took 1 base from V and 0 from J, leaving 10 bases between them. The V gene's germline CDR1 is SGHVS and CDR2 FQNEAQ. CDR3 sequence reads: CASSLGQASSYEQYF. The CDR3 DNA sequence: TGTGCCAGCAGCTTAGGACAGGCCAGCTCCTACGAGCAGTACTTC.

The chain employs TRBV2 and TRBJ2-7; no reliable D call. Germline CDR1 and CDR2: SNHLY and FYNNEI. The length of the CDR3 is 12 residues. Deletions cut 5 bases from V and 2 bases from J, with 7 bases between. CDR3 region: CASSLQTYEQYF. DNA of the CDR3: TGTGCCAGCAGTTTACAGACCTACGAGCAGTACTTC.

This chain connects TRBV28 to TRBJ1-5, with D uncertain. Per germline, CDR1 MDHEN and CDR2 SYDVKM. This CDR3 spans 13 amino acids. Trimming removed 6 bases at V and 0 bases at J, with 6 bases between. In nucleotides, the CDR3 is TGTGCCAGCAGGGGTTATAGCAATCAGCCCCAGCATTTT. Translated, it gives CASRGYSNQPQHF.

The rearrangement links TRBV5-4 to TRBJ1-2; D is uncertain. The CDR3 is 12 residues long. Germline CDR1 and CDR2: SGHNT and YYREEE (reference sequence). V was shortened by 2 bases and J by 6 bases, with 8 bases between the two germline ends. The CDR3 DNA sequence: TGTGCCAGCAGCTTATTGGTGGATGGCTACACCTTC. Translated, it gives CASSLLVDGYTF.

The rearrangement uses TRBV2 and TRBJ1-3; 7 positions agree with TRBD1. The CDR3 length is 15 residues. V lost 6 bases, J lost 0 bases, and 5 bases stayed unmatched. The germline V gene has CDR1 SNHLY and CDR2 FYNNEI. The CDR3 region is CASRRQGLSGNTIYF. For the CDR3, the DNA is TGTGCCAGCAGGAGACAGGGACTCTCTGGAAACACCATATATTTT.

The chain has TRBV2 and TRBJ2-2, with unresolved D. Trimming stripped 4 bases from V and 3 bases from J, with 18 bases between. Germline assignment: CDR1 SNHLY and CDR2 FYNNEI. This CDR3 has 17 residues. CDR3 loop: CASSVGEDLLYTGELFF. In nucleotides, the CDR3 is TGTGCCAGCAGTGTTGGAGAGGATCTGTTGTACACCGGGGAGCTGTTTTTT.